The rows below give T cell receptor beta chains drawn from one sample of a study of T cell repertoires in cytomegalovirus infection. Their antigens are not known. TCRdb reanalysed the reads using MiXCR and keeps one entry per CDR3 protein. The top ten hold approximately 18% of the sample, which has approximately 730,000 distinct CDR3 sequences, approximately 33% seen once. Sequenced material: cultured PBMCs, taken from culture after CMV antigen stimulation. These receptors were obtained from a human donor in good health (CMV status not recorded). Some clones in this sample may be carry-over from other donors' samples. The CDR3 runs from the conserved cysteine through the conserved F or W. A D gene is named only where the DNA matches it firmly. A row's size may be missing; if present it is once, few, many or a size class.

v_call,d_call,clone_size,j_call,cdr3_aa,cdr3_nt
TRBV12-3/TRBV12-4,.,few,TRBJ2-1,CASSARGSSYNEQFF,TGTGCCAGCAGTGCACGCGGCAGCTCCTACAATGAGCAGTTCTTC
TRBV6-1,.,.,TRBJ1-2,CASGATGANYGYTF,TGTGCCAGCGGTGCGACCGGGGCTAACTATGGCTACACCTTC
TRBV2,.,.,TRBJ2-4,CASSEGRAGLGIQYF,TGTGCCAGCAGTGAAGGACGGGCAGGGTTGGGCATTCAGTACTTC
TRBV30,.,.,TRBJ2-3,CAWRGPPTGRDTQYF,TGTGCCTGGAGAGGCCCCCCGACAGGTCGGGATACGCAGTATTTT
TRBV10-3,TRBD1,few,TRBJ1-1,CAIGQGGTEAFF,TGTGCCATCGGACAGGGGGGAACTGAAGCTTTCTTT
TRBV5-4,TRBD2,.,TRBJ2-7,CASSLEAGGAYEQYF,TGTGCCAGCAGCTTGGAAGCGGGGGGGGCTTACGAGCAGTACTTC
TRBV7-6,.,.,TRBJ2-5,CASSPSSRTQYF,TGTGCCAGCAGCCCCTCTTCAAGGACCCAGTACTTC
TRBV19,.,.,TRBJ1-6,CASSAQQGGPLHF,TGTGCCAGTAGTGCCCAGCAAGGGGGACCCCTCCACTTT
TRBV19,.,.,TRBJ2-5,CASSMRQVETQYF,TGTGCCAGTAGTATGAGGCAGGTTGAGACCCAGTACTTC
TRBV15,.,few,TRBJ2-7,CATSRDRPGISYEQYF,TGTGCCACCAGCAGAGATAGACCCGGGATTTCCTACGAGCAGTACTTC
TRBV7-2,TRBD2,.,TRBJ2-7,CASSPDTSGGYEQYF,TGTGCCAGCAGCCCGGACACTAGCGGGGGATACGAGCAGTACTTC